Below, 25 T cell receptor beta chains from the same sample are listed, as sequenced in a study of T cell responses to AZD1222 COVID-19 vaccine. Measured with immunoSEQ multiplex PCR; TCRdb has only the in-frame clones, and not every one. This sample has about 130,000 clones, with roughly 85% found just once. The source was peripheral blood, collected on day 0 of MenACWY control vaccination. The receptor source for this set is an adult in good health.

The rearrangement uses TRBV13 and TRBJ1-1, with TRBD1 as a possible D gene (5 bases). Germline lookup yields CDR1 PRHDT and CDR2 FYEKMQ (reference sequence). The CDR3 runs to 14 residues. Trimming removed 0 bases at V and 1 base at J, with 6 bases between. The CDR3 DNA is TGTGCCAGCAGCTTAGGGACAGCGAACACTGAAGCTTTCTTT. This translates into CASSLGTANTEAFF.

This chain links TRBV7-9 with TRBJ2-5, with a weak D call TRBD2 (6 bases). The length of the CDR3 is 14 residues. CDR1 is SEHNR and CDR2 is FQNEAQ in the germline V gene (reference sequence). Trimming left V 5 bases short and J 4 bases short, with 14 bases between. CDR3 nucleotide sequence: TGTGCCAGCAGCCCCGGGACTGTCCGAGAGACCCAGTACTTC. This gives the protein CASSPGTVRETQYF. The full variable domain, its missing parts supplied by reference TRBV7-9 and TRBJ2-5, is DTGVSQNPRHKITKRGQNVTFRCDPISEHNRLYWYRQTLGQGPEFLTYFQNEAQLEKSRLLSDRFSAERPKGSFSTLEIQRTEQGDSAMYLCASSPGTVRETQYFGPGTRLLVL.

The rearrangement links TRBV12-3 or TRBV12-4 to TRBJ1-6, with D hard to call. With 4 bases removed from V and 7 bases from J, the gap between germline ends came to 8 bases. The CDR3 covers 13 residues. CDR3 sequence: CASSYNINSPLHF. CDR3 sequence (DNA): TGTGCCAGCAGTTACAACATCAATTCACCCCTCCACTTT.

The V gene is TRBV7-3, the J gene TRBJ2-1; D gene ambiguous. Trimming shortened V by 2 bases and J by 8 bases, and 16 bases separated the two germline ends. Germline-derived CDR1 and CDR2 are SGHTA and FQGTGA. The CDR3 extends over 15 amino acids. The CDR3 DNA reads TGTGCCAGCAGCTTACATGGGGTCCCTGGGGATGAGCAGTTCTTC. Protein: CASSLHGVPGDEQFF.

The chain joins TRBV11-1 to TRBJ2-1; D is uncertain. The length of the CDR3 is 15 residues. V was pared by 6 bases and J by 0 bases, with 12 bases between. Germline V gene data show CDR1 as SGHAT and CDR2 as FQDESV (reference sequence). The CDR3 here is CASRRQGSSYNEQFF. Written as DNA, the CDR3 is TGTGCCAGCAGAAGACAAGGCAGCTCCTACAATGAGCAGTTCTTC.

The V and J genes are TRBV5-4 and TRBJ2-7; D remains ambiguous. The germline V gene has CDR1 SGHNT and CDR2 YYREEE (reference sequence). Trimming pared 3 bases from V and 4 bases from J, leaving 11 bases between. There are 13 residues in the CDR3. CDR3 protein: CASSSGARYEQYF. In DNA form, the CDR3 reads TGTGCCAGCAGCTCGGGCGCCCGGTACGAGCAGTACTTC.

V and J are TRBV15 and TRBJ2-2; 12 positions agree with TRBD2. Germline CDR1 is LNHNV and CDR2 is YYDKDF (reference sequence). The CDR3 is 17 amino acids. V lost 0 bases and J lost 4; bases outside the gene matches: 3. Written as DNA, the CDR3 is TGTGCCACCAGCAGAGATCCTAGCGGGAGGGCCACCGGGGAGCTGTTTTTT. Its translation: CATSRDPSGRATGELFF. Full variable domain (remainder filled in from reference TRBV15 and TRBJ2-2): DAMVIQNPRYQVTQFGKPVTLSCSQTLNHNVMYWYQQKSSQAPKLLFHYYDKDFNNEADTPDNFQSRRPNTSFCFLDIRSPGLGDTAMYLCATSRDPSGRATGELFFGEGSRLTVL.

This clone occurred once. The CDR3 protein is CASSHPGTSGSVTQYF. The CDR3, as DNA: TGTGCCAGCAGCCATCCCGGGACTAGCGGGAGCGTTACGCAGTATTTT. The V and J genes are TRBV4-2 and TRBJ2-3; 14 bases fit TRBD2. With 3 bases clipped from V and 8 bases from J, the junction kept 7 bases outside the gene matches. The CDR3 is 16 amino acids. CDR1 is LGHNA and CDR2 is YNFKEQ in the germline V gene.

V is TRBV5-6 and J is TRBJ1-6; 8 bases map to TRBD1. Germline V gives CDR1 SGHDT, CDR2 YYEEEE. J gave up 8 bases and V 4 bases, and 5 bases lay outside the gene matches. This CDR3 comprises 14 residues. CDR3 protein: CASSPGQGDSPLHF. The CDR3 DNA is TGTGCCAGCAGCCCTGGACAGGGCGATTCACCCCTCCACTTT.

The genes are TRBV6-5 and TRBJ2-7; D is tentatively TRBD1 or TRBD2 (5 bases each). The germline V gene has CDR1 MNHEY and CDR2 SVGAGI. The germline V and J ends were trimmed by 2 bases and 4 bases, with 9 bases remaining between them. This CDR3 has 13 amino acids. CDR3 amino acids: CASSYGGKYEQYF. Here the CDR3 DNA reads TGTGCCAGCAGTTACGGGGGAAAGTACGAGCAGTACTTC.

The rearrangement joins TRBV30 to TRBJ1-4; 7 nucleotides agree with TRBD1. CDR1 GTSNPN and CDR2 SVGIG come from the germline V gene (reference sequence). The V and J ends lost 1 base and 4 bases, in that order; junction bases with no gene match: 6. The CDR3 has 15 amino acids. The CDR3 loop reads CAWSAPGQFNEKLFF. The CDR3 DNA reads as TGTGCCTGGAGTGCTCCGGGACAGTTTAATGAAAAACTGTTTTTT.

About this clone itself: Within the sample, other DNA sequences also encode this same CDR3. The J gene is TRBJ2-7, the V gene TRBV12-3 or TRBV12-4, with D perhaps TRBD1 (5 bases). CDR3 length equals 12 residues. The V end was cut by 6 bases, the J end by 1 base, with 7 bases between. The CDR3 DNA follows: TGTGCCAGCAGCCCAGGGTCCTACGAGCAGTACTTC. Its protein product is CASSPGSYEQYF.

This chain joins TRBV25-1 and TRBJ2-7, with 10 bases identical to TRBD1. There are 15 residues in the CDR3. Losses at the gene ends were 0 bases for V and 3 bases for J; bases not matched to a gene: 2. Germline CDR1 is MGHDK and CDR2 is SYGVNS. The CDR3: CASSEYGTGDYEQYF. The DNA of the CDR3 is TGTGCCAGCAGTGAATACGGGACAGGGGACTACGAGCAGTACTTC.

This chain uses TRBV5-4 with TRBJ2-7; 9 bases map to TRBD1. Germline assignment: CDR1 SGHNT and CDR2 YYREEE (reference sequence). The CDR3 runs 13 residues. The trim removed 7 bases at V and 4 bases at J, leaving 6 bases unmatched. In DNA, the CDR3 is TGTGCCAGCCAGGACAGGGGAAGTTACGAGCAGTACTTC. Protein product: CASQDRGSYEQYF.

The gene calls are TRBV9 and TRBJ2-1; 9 positions match TRBD2. V was pared by 0 bases and J by 5 bases, with 6 bases of the junction left unmatched. The CDR3 runs to 16 residues. Germline values: CDR1 SGDLS, CDR2 YYNGEE. DNA of the CDR3: TGTGCCAGCAGCGTAGGGTTAGCGGGAGCGGACAATGAGCAGTTCTTC. Its protein product is CASSVGLAGADNEQFF.

V gene TRBV7-3 combines with J gene TRBJ2-5; maybe TRBD2 (6 bases). This CDR3 comprises 14 residues. V lost 2 bases and J lost 6, with 13 bases in between. Germline V gene lookup returns CDR1 SGHTA and CDR2 FQGTGA. The CDR3 protein is CASSLGGTRKTQYF. DNA for the CDR3: TGTGCCAGCAGCTTAGGCGGGACGCGAAAGACCCAGTACTTC.

This chain joins TRBV21-1 and TRBJ2-7; TRBD1 reflects the table's D call only, with no check against the DNA. TRBV21-1 is deemed a pseudogene. This CDR3 spans 21 amino acids. The CDR3 loop is CASSKPAPLVMTGENPYEQYF. CDR3 sequence (DNA): TGTGCCAGCAGCAAACCGGCGCCGCTTGTGATGACAGGGGAGAACCCCTACGAGCAGTACTTC.

This clone was recorded once. This chain uses TRBV7-4 with TRBJ1-3; TRBD1 aligns across 7 bases. The J segment lost 3 bases and the V segment lost 7 bases, leaving 6 bases of the junction unmatched. Germline CDR1 reads SGHVT; CDR2 reads SQSDAQ. The CDR3 totals 14 residues. The CDR3 loop is CASIEGAYGNTIYF. The CDR3 nucleotides are TGTGCCAGCATCGAGGGGGCGTATGGAAACACCATATATTTT.

The rearrangement uses TRBV2 and TRBJ1-6; D gene unclear. The CDR3 is 15 residues long. Trimming removed 4 bases at V and 0 bases at J, with 7 bases between. Germline CDR1 is SNHLY and CDR2 is FYNNEI. In DNA, the CDR3 is TGTGCCAGCAGTGGTCCGAGCTCCTATAATTCACCCCTCCACTTT. As protein: CASSGPSSYNSPLHF.

About this clone: The junction shows a germline mismatch at one end, possibly a read error. The V and J genes are TRBV28 and TRBJ2-6; 7 positions agree with TRBD1. The CDR3 has 18 amino acids. Germline V gene sequence: CDR1 MDHEN, CDR2 SYDVKM. CDR3 loop: CASTLRGGAVDGANVLTF. CDR3 nucleotides: TGTGCCAGCACTTTACGAGGGGGCGCGGTTGACGGGGCCAACGTCCTGACTTTC.

The V call is TRBV7-9, the J call TRBJ2-7, with no clear D. The CDR3 has 12 residues. Trimming removed 3 bases at V and 6 bases at J, with 9 bases between. The germline V gene has CDR1 SEHNR and CDR2 FQNEAQ (reference sequence). Here the CDR3 reads CASSFELPEQYF. Here the CDR3 DNA reads TGTGCCAGCAGCTTCGAATTACCCGAGCAGTACTTC.

This clone was counted a single time. CDR3 DNA sequence: TGTGCCAGCAGCGCAACGGGACTAGCGGGAGGGCAGTACTTC. Residues: CASSATGLAGGQYF. The rearrangement uses TRBV13 and TRBJ2-7; 15 nucleotides align to TRBD2. V was pared by 5 bases and J by 9 bases, with 5 bases of the junction left unmatched. CDR3 length: 14 residues. Germline V lookup: CDR1 PRHDT, CDR2 FYEKMQ (reference sequence).

The V call is TRBV7-9, the J call TRBJ1-2, with TRBD1 matching over 7 bases. Looked up from germline, CDR1 is SEHNR and CDR2 is FQNEAQ (reference sequence). The CDR3 extends over 17 amino acids. The V gene end was trimmed by 5 bases and the J gene end by 5 bases; junction bases not matched to a gene: 17. The CDR3 protein is CASSPPDRLGALYGYTF. CDR3 bases: TGTGCCAGCAGCCCCCCGGACAGGCTTGGGGCCCTATATGGCTACACCTTC.

The V gene is TRBV14, the J gene TRBJ1-6, with 10 positions matching TRBD1. J lost 6 bases, V lost 4 bases, and 3 bases had no gene match. Germline loops: CDR1 SGHDN, CDR2 FVKESK. The CDR3 totals 15 residues. The CDR3 is CASSLRTGGNSPLHF. In DNA form, the CDR3 reads TGTGCCAGCAGCCTCCGGACAGGGGGTAATTCACCCCTCCACTTT.

This clone showed up just once. The J gene is TRBJ1-6, the V gene TRBV19; tentatively, D is TRBD1 (5 bases). V lost 3 bases, J lost 7 bases, and 22 bases lay in between. CDR3 length: 18 residues. In germline, CDR1 is LNHDA, CDR2 SQIVND (reference sequence). CDR3 nucleotide sequence: TGTGCCAGTAGTATGATGGGGGGAGGGGATTTGCGGAATTCACCCCTCCACTTT. The encoded protein is CASSMMGGGDLRNSPLHF.